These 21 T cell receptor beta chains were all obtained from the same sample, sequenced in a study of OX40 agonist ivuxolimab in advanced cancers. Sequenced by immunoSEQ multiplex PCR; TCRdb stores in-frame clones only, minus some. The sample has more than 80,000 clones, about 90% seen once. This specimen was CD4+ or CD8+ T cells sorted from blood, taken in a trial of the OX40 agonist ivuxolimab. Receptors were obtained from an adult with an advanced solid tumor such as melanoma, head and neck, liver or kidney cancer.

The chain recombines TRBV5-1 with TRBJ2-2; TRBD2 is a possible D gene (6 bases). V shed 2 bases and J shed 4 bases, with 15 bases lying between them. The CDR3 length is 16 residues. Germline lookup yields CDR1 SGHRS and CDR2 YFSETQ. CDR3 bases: TGCGCCAGCAGCTTCTGGGACTCCCTAGGCACCGGGGAGCTGTTTTTT. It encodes CASSFWDSLGTGELFF.

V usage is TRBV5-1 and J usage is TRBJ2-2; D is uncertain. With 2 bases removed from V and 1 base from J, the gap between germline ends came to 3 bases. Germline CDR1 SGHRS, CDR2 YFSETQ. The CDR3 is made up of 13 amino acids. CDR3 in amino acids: CASSFGNTGELFF. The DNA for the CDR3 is TGCGCCAGCAGCTTTGGGAACACCGGGGAGCTGTTTTTT.

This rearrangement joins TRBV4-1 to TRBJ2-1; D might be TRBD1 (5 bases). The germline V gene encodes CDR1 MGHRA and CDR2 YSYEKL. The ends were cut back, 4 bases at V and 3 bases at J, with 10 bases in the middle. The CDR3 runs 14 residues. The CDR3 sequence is CASSRTLVYNEQFF. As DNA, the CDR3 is TGCGCCAGCAGCCGGACACTTGTCTACAATGAGCAGTTCTTC.

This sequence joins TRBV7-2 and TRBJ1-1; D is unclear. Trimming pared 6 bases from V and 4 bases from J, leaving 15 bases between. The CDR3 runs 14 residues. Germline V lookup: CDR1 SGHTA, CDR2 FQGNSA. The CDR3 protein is CASSQWVFGTEAFF. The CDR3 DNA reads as TGTGCCAGCAGTCAATGGGTTTTTGGCACTGAAGCTTTCTTT. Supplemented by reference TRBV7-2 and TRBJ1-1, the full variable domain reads GAGVSQSPSNKVTEKGKDVELRCDPISGHTALYWYRQSLGQGLEFLIYFQGNSAPDKSGLPSDRFSAERTGGSVSTLTIQRTQQEDSAVYLCASSQWVFGTEAFFGQGTRLTVV.

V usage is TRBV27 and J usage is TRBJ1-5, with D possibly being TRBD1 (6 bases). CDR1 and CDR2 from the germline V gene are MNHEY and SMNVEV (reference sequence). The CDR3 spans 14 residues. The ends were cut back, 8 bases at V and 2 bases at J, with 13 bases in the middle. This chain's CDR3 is CASCRQDRNQPQHF. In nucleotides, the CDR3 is TGTGCCAGCTGCCGACAGGACCGCAATCAGCCCCAGCATTTT.

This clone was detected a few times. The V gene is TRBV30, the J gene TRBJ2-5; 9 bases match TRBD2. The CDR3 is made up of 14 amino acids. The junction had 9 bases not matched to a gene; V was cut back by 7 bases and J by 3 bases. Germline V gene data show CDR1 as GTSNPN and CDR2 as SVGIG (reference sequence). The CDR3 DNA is TGTGCCTTCAGGGTACTAGCGGGTGAAGAGACCCAGTACTTC. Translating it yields CAFRVLAGEETQYF.

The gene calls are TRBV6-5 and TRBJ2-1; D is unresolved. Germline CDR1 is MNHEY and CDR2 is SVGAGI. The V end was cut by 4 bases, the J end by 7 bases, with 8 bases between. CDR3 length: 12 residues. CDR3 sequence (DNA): TGTGCCAGCAGTTTTTGGGGTAATGAGCAGTTCTTC. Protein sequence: CASSFWGNEQFF.

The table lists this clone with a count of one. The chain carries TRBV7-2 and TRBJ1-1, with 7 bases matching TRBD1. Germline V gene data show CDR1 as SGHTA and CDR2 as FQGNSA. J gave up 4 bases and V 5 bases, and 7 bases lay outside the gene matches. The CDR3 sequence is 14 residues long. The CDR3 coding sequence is TGTGCCAGCAGCAGACAGGGTTTAGGCACTGAAGCTTTCTTT. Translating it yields CASSRQGLGTEAFF.

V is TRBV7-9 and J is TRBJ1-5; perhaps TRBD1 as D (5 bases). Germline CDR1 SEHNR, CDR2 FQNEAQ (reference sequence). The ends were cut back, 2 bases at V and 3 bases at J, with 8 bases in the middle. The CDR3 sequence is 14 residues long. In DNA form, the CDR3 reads TGTGCCAGCAGCTTATCAGGGATCAATCAGCCCCAGCATTTT. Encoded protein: CASSLSGINQPQHF. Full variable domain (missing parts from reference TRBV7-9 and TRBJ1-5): DTGVSQNPRHKITKRGQNVTFRCDPISEHNRLYWYRQTLGQGPEFLTYFQNEAQLEKSRLLSDRFSAERPKGSFSTLEIQRTEQGDSAMYLCASSLSGINQPQHFGDGTRLSIL.

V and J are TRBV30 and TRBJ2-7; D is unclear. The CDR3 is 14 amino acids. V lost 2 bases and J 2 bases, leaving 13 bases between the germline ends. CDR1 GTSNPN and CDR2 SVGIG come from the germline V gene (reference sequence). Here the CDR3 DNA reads TGTGCCTGGAGTAGACCGGACCCCCCCTACGAGCAGTACTTC. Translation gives CAWSRPDPPYEQYF.

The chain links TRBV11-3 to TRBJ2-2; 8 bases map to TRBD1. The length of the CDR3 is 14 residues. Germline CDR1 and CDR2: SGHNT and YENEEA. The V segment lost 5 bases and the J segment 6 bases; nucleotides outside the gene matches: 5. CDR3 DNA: TGTGCCAGCAGCCCATGGACAGGGTCCGGGGAGCTGTTTTTT. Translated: CASSPWTGSGELFF.

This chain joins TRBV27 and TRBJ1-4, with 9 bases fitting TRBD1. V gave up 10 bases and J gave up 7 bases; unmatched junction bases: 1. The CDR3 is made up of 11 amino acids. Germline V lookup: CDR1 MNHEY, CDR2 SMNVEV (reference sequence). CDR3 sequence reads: CATGQGEKLFF. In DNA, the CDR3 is TGTGCCACGGGACAGGGTGAAAAACTGTTTTTT.

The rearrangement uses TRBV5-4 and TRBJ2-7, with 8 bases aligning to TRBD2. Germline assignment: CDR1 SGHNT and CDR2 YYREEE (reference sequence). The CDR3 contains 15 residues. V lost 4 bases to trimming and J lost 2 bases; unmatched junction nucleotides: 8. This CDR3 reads CASSPAGGLTYEQYF. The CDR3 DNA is TGTGCCAGCAGCCCGGCGGGGGGATTAACCTACGAGCAGTACTTC.

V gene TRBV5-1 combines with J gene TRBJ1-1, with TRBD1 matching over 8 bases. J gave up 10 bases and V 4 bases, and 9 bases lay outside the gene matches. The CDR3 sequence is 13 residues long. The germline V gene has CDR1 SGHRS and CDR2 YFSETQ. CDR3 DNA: TGCGCCAGCAGCCCACGGACAGGGCTAGGAGCTTTCTTT. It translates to CASSPRTGLGAFF.

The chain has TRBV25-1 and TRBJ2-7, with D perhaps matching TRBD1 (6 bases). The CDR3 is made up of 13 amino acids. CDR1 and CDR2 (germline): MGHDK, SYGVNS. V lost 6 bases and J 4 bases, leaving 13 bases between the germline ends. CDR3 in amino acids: CASRPPRGYEQYF. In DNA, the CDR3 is TGTGCCAGCAGACCCCCTAGGGGGTACGAGCAGTACTTC.

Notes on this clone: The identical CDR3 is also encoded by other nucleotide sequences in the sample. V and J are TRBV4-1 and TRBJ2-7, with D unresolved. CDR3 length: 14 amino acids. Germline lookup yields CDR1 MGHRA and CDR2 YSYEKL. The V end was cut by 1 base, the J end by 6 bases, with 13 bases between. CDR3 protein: CASSQGFISREQYF. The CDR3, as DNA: TGCGCCAGCAGCCAAGGCTTTATTTCGCGCGAGCAGTACTTC.

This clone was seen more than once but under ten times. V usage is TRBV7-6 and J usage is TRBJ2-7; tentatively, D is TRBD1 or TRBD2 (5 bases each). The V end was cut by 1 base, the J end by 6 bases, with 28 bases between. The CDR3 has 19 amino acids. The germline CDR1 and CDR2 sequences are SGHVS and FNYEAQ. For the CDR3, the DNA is TGTGCCAGCAGCTTAGGGTCAGGCAGAATTTCGGTGTCGGGGCTCGAGCAGTACTTC. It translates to CASSLGSGRISVSGLEQYF.

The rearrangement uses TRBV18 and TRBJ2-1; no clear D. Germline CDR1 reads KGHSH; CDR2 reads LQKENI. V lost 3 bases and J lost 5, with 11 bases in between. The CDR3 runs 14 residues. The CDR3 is CASSPDGSHNEQFF. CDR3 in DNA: TGTGCCAGCTCACCCGATGGGTCACACAATGAGCAGTTCTTC.

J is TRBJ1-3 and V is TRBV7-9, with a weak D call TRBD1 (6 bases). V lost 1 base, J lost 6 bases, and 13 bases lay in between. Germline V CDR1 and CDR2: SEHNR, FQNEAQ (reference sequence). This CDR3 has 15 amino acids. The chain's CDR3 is CASSLEGGPLNTIYF. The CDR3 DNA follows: TGTGCCAGCAGCTTAGAGGGGGGCCCCCTAAACACCATATATTTT.

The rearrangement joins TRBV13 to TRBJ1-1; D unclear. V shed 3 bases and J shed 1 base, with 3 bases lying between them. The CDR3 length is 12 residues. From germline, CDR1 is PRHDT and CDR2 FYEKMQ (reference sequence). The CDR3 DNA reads TGTGCCAGCAGCTTGGGGAACACTGAAGCTTTCTTT. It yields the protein CASSLGNTEAFF.

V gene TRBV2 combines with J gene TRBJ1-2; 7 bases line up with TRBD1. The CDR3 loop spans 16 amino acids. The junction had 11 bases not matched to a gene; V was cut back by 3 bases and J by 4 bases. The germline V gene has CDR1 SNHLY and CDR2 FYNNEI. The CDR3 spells CASSETGPEEFYGYTF. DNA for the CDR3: TGTGCCAGCAGTGAGACAGGGCCCGAGGAGTTCTATGGCTACACCTTC.